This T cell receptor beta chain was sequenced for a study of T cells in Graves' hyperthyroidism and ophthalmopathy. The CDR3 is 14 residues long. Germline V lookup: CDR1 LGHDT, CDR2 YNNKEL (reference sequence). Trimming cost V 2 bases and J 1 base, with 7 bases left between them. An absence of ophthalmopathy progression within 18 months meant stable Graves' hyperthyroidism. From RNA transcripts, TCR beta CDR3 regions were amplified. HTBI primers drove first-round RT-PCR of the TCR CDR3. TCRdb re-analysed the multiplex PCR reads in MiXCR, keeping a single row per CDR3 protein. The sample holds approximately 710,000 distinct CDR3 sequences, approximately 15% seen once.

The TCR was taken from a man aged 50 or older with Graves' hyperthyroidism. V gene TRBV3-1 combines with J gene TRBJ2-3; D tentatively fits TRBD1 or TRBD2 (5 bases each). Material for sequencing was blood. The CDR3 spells CASSQRDGTDTQYF. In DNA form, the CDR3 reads TGTGCCAGCAGCCAACGGGACGGCACAGATACGCAGTATTTT.